Each of the 20 T cell receptor beta chains below was sequenced from the same sample in a study of cytomegalovirus exposure and HLA in healthy donors. The PCR made use of 60 Vbeta and 13 Jbeta primers. Produced via immunoSEQ multiplex PCR; TCRdb's table is partial and in-frame only. The sample has approximately 150,000 clones; around 80% are singletons. The sequenced material came from PBMCs. All receptors come from a female donor in good health and CMV-seronegative.

The V and J genes are TRBV4-2 and TRBJ1-2; 7 bases are shared with TRBD1. Trimming at V came to 1 base and at J to 6 bases, leaving 11 bases not matched to a gene. Germline V lookup: CDR1 LGHNA, CDR2 YNFKEQ. The CDR3 is 16 residues long. This chain's CDR3 is CASSQVRGTGENGYTF. In nucleotides, the CDR3 is TGTGCCAGCAGCCAAGTTCGAGGTACAGGGGAGAATGGCTACACCTTC.

The genes are TRBV6-1 and TRBJ1-1; D unclear. The CDR3 is 14 amino acids. Deletions cut 0 bases from V and 4 bases from J, with 9 bases between. Germline V gene data show CDR1 as MNHNS and CDR2 as SASEGT. CDR3 loop: CASSEARRVTEAFF. The CDR3 DNA is TGTGCCAGCAGTGAAGCGCGGAGGGTCACTGAAGCTTTCTTT.

The chain couples TRBV29-1 to TRBJ2-3, with 9 bases lining up with TRBD2. Germline assignment: CDR1 SQVTM and CDR2 ANQGSEA. This CDR3 is 18 amino acids long. The V gene end was trimmed by 5 bases and the J gene end by 2 bases; junction bases not matched to a gene: 17. The CDR3 sequence is CSVQGVDGLAGPTDTQYF. As DNA, the CDR3 is TGCAGCGTTCAAGGGGTCGACGGCCTAGCGGGGCCCACAGATACGCAGTATTTT.

This clone was found a few times. The CDR3: CASSSSGDPYEQYF. The CDR3 nucleotides read TGTGCCAGCAGCTCCAGCGGGGATCCCTACGAGCAGTACTTC. The chain has TRBV7-9 and TRBJ2-7, with 7 bases lining up with TRBD2. The CDR3 totals 14 residues. Trimming cost V 4 bases and J 2 bases; bases outside gene matches: 5. The germline V gene encodes CDR1 SEHNR and CDR2 FQNEAQ (reference sequence). Together with reference TRBV7-9 and TRBJ2-7, the CDR3 gives the full variable domain: DTGVSQNPRHKITKRGQNVTFRCDPISEHNRLYWYRQTLGQGPEFLTYFQNEAQLEKSRLLSDRFSAERPKGSFSTLEIQRTEQGDSAMYLCASSSSGDPYEQYFGPGTRLTVT.

This chain connects TRBV7-2 to TRBJ2-3; 7 bases fit TRBD2. CDR1 and CDR2 (germline): SGHTA, FQGNSA. CDR3 length: 13 residues. Losses at the gene ends were 3 bases for V and 7 bases for J; bases not matched to a gene: 4. DNA for the CDR3: TGTGCCAGCAGCTTGGCGGGAGAACATACGCAGTATTTT. It yields the protein CASSLAGEHTQYF.

The chain couples TRBV7-6 to TRBJ2-7, with TRBD1 matching over 7 bases. This CDR3 region has 15 residues. V was pared by 5 bases and J by 0 bases, with 7 bases of the junction left unmatched. Germline-derived CDR1 and CDR2 are SGHVS and FNYEAQ. The CDR3 reads CASSLRTGLSYEQYF. The CDR3 DNA reads as TGTGCCAGCAGCCTTCGGACAGGTCTCTCCTACGAGCAGTACTTC. The full variable domain, with the rest looked up from reference TRBV7-6 and TRBJ2-7, is GAGVSQSPRYKVTKRGQDVALRCDPISGHVSLYWYRQALGQGPEFLTYFNYEAQQDKSGLPNDRFSAERPEGSISTLTIQRTEQRDSAMYRCASSLRTGLSYEQYFGPGTRLTVT.

The chain is built from TRBV6-5 and TRBJ2-5; TRBD1 aligns across 11 bases. The closer fit of TRBJ2-7 to the DNA end suggests the J call may be wrong. This CDR3 is 14 amino acids long. Germline values: CDR1 MNHEY, CDR2 SVGAGI. As DNA, the CDR3 is TGTGCCAGCAGTCCGGGACAGGGGGTGTACGAGCAGTACTTC. It specifies CASSPGQGVYEQYF.

This sequence joins TRBV19 and TRBJ2-6, with D hard to call. CDR1 and CDR2 from the germline V gene are LNHDA and SQIVND (reference sequence). The CDR3 loop spans 15 amino acids. The V gene lost 3 bases and the J gene lost 0 bases, with 6 bases spanning the gap. The CDR3, as DNA: TGTGCCAGTAGTATCCTTAGCTCTGGGGCCAACGTCCTGACTTTC. It translates to CASSILSSGANVLTF.

The chain joins TRBV5-1 to TRBJ1-1, with 7 nucleotides matching TRBD1. Per the germline V gene, CDR1 is SGHRS and CDR2 is YFSETQ. CDR3 length: 15 residues. V trimming: 4 bases; J trimming: 0 bases; junction bases outside the gene matches: 6. The CDR3 DNA follows: TGCGCCAGCAGCCCAGCCAGGGGGATGAACACTGAAGCTTTCTTT. Protein sequence: CASSPARGMNTEAFF.

J is TRBJ2-7 and V is TRBV5-5; 9 positions match TRBD2. This CDR3 spans 13 amino acids. CDR1 is SGHKS, CDR2 YYEKEE, per germline (reference sequence). Trimming took 6 bases from V and 1 from J; bases not matched to a gene: 2. CDR3 DNA: TGTGCCAGCATGGCGGGGGGGTCCTACGAGCAGTACTTC. Protein sequence: CASMAGGSYEQYF. The variable domain in full, completed from reference TRBV5-5 and TRBJ2-7, reads DAGVTQSPTHLIKTRGQQVTLRCSPISGHKSVSWYQQVLGQGPQFIFQYYEKEERGRGNFPDRFSARQFPNYSSELNVNALLLGDSALYLCASMAGGSYEQYFGPGTRLTVT.

V is TRBV11-1 and J is TRBJ2-1; 9 bases align to TRBD1. V lost 5 bases and J lost 6; bases outside the gene matches: 17. The CDR3 extends over 18 amino acids. The germline CDR1 and CDR2 sequences are SGHAT and FQDESV (reference sequence). CDR3: CASSHLTPLPGQGNEQFF. The CDR3 DNA follows: TGTGCCAGCAGCCACCTAACGCCTCTACCGGGACAGGGCAATGAGCAGTTCTTC.

The chain links TRBV6-1 to TRBJ2-1; TRBD1 agrees at 9 bases. The ends lost 0 bases at V and 5 bases at J; junction bases unmatched: 5. Germline V gene data show CDR1 as MNHNS and CDR2 as SASEGT. The CDR3 sequence is 16 residues long. The CDR3 spells CASSEATGGLDNEQFF. The CDR3 DNA follows: TGTGCCAGCAGTGAAGCGACAGGGGGTCTAGACAATGAGCAGTTCTTC.

This clone was observed a single time. This sequence joins TRBV10-3 and TRBJ2-1, with 11 nucleotides matching TRBD2. The germline V gene encodes CDR1 ENHRY and CDR2 SYGVKD. The CDR3 is 19 residues long. V shed 4 bases, J shed 2 bases, and the junction held 13 bases outside the gene matches. The chain's CDR3 is CAISGTPGVAGGAYNEQFF. CDR3 in DNA: TGTGCCATCAGTGGGACACCCGGGGTAGCGGGAGGGGCCTACAATGAGCAGTTCTTC.

For the CDR3, the DNA is TGCAGCTTAGGACAGGGGGCGTACACTGAAGCTTTCTTT. It specifies CSLGQGAYTEAFF. The genes are TRBV29-1 and TRBJ1-1; 11 bases align to TRBD1. Germline V gene sequence: CDR1 SQVTM, CDR2 ANQGSEA. The CDR3 loop spans 13 amino acids. V lost 8 bases, J lost 3 bases, and 5 bases stayed unmatched.

V gene TRBV6-5 combines with J gene TRBJ1-4; D is undetermined. This CDR3 spans 14 amino acids. Trimming left V 2 bases short and J 6 bases short, with 10 bases between. Germline loops: CDR1 MNHEY, CDR2 SVGAGI. For the CDR3, the DNA is TGTGCCAGCAGTTACGGAGGTTCAGATGAAAAACTGTTTTTT. Translation: CASSYGGSDEKLFF.

V is TRBV28 and J is TRBJ2-7; the match to TRBD1 covers 9 bases. This CDR3 comprises 13 residues. V dropped 6 bases and J dropped 3; count of bases not matched to a gene: 3. Germline V gives CDR1 MDHEN, CDR2 SYDVKM. In DNA form, the CDR3 reads TGTGCCAGCAGCGGACAGGGGATCTACGAGCAGTACTTC. It yields the protein CASSGQGIYEQYF.

This clone has just a few counts. This rearrangement joins TRBV7-9 to TRBJ1-1; no clear D gene. Deletions cut 1 base from V and 8 bases from J, with 17 bases between. The CDR3 extends over 15 amino acids. CDR1 SEHNR and CDR2 FQNEAQ come from the germline V gene (reference sequence). CDR3 amino acids: CASSLEPPRGGEAFF. DNA for the CDR3: TGTGCCAGCAGCTTAGAACCCCCACGCGGAGGGGAAGCTTTCTTT.

The genes are TRBV15 and TRBJ1-4; 8 nucleotides line up with TRBD1. Germline CDR1 LNHNV, CDR2 YYDKDF (reference sequence). The V segment lost 3 bases and the J segment 4 bases; nucleotides outside the gene matches: 4. This CDR3 is built from 15 residues. CDR3 nucleotide sequence: TGTGCCACCAGCAGCAGGGGGCAGGGTAATGAAAAACTGTTTTTT. Translation: CATSSRGQGNEKLFF.

V gene TRBV28 combines with J gene TRBJ2-7, with D possibly TRBD1 on 6 matching bases. Per germline, CDR1 MDHEN and CDR2 SYDVKM. Trimming left V 6 bases short and J 4 bases short, with 16 bases between. There are 14 residues in the CDR3. The CDR3 DNA follows: TGTGCCAGCAGACCACAGGGTTGGGGTTACGAGCAGTACTTC. Its protein is CASRPQGWGYEQYF.

The J gene is TRBJ1-6, the V gene TRBV25-1, with D tentatively TRBD1 (5 bases). V lost 0 bases to trimming and J lost 7 bases, with 13 bases between them. CDR1 is MGHDK and CDR2 is SYGVNS in the germline V gene. CDR3 length equals 16 residues. CDR3 in DNA: TGTGCCAGCAGTGAATACCGGGGGATCTCCAATTCACCCCTCCACTTT. Translation gives CASSEYRGISNSPLHF. Drawing the rest from reference TRBV25-1 and TRBJ1-6, the complete variable domain is EADIYQTPRYLVIGTGKKITLECSQTMGHDKMYWYQQDPGMELHLIHYSYGVNSTEKGDLSSESTVSRIRTEHFPLTLESARPSHTSQYLCASSEYRGISNSPLHFGNGTRLTVT.